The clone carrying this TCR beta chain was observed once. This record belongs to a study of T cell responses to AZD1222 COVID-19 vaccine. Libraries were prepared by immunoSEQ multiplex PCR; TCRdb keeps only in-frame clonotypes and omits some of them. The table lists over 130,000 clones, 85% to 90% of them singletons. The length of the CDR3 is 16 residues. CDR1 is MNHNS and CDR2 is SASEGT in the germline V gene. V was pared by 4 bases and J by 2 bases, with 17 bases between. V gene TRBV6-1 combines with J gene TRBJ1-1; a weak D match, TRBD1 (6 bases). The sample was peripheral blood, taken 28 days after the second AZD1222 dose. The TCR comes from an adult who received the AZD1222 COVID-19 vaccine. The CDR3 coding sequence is TGTGCCAGCAGTGCACGTTTGACAGGTCCTAACACTGAAGCTTTCTTT. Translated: CASSARLTGPNTEAFF.